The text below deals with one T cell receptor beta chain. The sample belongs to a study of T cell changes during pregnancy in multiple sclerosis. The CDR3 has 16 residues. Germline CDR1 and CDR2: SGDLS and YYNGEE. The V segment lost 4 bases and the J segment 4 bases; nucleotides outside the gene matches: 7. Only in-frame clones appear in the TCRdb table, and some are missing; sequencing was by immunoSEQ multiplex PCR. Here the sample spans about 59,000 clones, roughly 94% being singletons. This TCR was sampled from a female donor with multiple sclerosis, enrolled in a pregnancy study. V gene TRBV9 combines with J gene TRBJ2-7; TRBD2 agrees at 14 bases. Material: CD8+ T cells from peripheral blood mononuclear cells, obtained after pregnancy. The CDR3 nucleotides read TGTGCCAGCAGCCCGGGGACTAGCGGGAGCTCATACGAGCAGTACTTC. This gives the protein CASSPGTSGSSYEQYF.